The 27 T cell receptor beta chains in this list originate from one sample, sequenced in a study of blood T cell repertoires in COVID-19. This table comes from immunoSEQ multiplex PCR, and its TCRdb copy is limited to in-frame clones, with some not included. The sample records roughly 62,000 clones, more than 65% being singletons. The sample taken for sequencing was peripheral blood. These receptors came from a human donor in a cohort sampled during active COVID-19.

The CDR3 here is CASSLGTGGSGNTIYF. CDR3 DNA: TGCGCCAGCAGCTTGGGGACAGGCGGCTCTGGAAACACCATATATTTT. The J gene is TRBJ1-3, the V gene TRBV5-1; 7 bases align to TRBD1. Looked up from germline, CDR1 is SGHRS and CDR2 is YFSETQ. The V and J ends lost 0 bases and 0 bases, in that order; junction bases with no gene match: 3. The CDR3 spans 16 residues.

This rearrangement joins TRBV11-2 to TRBJ1-4, with D hard to call. Trimming pared 6 bases from V and 5 bases from J, leaving 10 bases between. Per germline, CDR1 SGHAT and CDR2 FQNNGV. The CDR3 contains 13 residues. CDR3 residues: CASSRNRNEKLFF. The CDR3, as DNA: TGTGCCAGCAGTCGTAACAGAAATGAAAAACTGTTTTTT.

This CDR3 reads CASSTSSRSQPQHF. Here the CDR3 DNA reads TGTGCCAGCAGTACCTCCTCGAGAAGTCAGCCCCAGCATTTT. The chain recombines TRBV27 with TRBJ1-5, with D unresolved. Germline V gene lookup returns CDR1 MNHEY and CDR2 SMNVEV (reference sequence). Trimming took 5 bases from V and 6 from J, leaving 14 bases between them. The CDR3 covers 14 residues.

For the CDR3, the DNA is TGCGCCAGCAGCCGACAGGGTCAAGATACGCAGTATTTT. Residues: CASSRQGQDTQYF. The genes are TRBV5-1 and TRBJ2-3, with 7 bases lining up with TRBD1. Germline CDR1 is SGHRS and CDR2 is YFSETQ. The CDR3 is made up of 13 amino acids. Germline trimming cut 4 bases from V and 5 bases from J; bases unmatched to any gene: 4.

The chain combines TRBV6-6 with TRBJ2-6; 9 bases map to TRBD1. Germline-derived CDR1 and CDR2 are MNHNY and SVGAGI (reference sequence). This CDR3 region has 18 residues. Trimming at V came to 5 bases and at J to 0 bases, leaving 8 bases not matched to a gene. In nucleotides, the CDR3 is TGTGCCAGCAGTCGGGACAGGGATTTGCTCTCTGGGGCCAACGTCCTGACTTTC. Translated: CASSRDRDLLSGANVLTF.

This chain links TRBV2 with TRBJ2-1, with 10 bases that match TRBD1. The germline CDR1 and CDR2 sequences are SNHLY and FYNNEI. The CDR3 consists of 15 residues. The trim removed 5 bases at V and 8 bases at J, leaving 9 bases unmatched. The CDR3 nucleotides are TGTGCCAGCAGTTTACCGGGACAGGGGATCTATGAGCAGTTCTTC. Translated: CASSLPGQGIYEQFF.

The chain links TRBV19 to TRBJ1-1; 8 nucleotides match TRBD1. Germline V gene sequence: CDR1 LNHDA, CDR2 SQIVND (reference sequence). With V trimmed by 6 bases and J by 9 bases, 15 bases remained unmatched. The CDR3 length is 15 residues. The CDR3 DNA follows: TGTGCCAGTAGAACCGGGACAGGTCTAGACATGAAAGCTTTCTTT. This codes for CASRTGTGLDMKAFF.

The genes are TRBV7-2 and TRBJ2-1, with TRBD2 matching 7 bases. J lost 5 bases, V lost 5 bases, and 12 bases had no gene match. The CDR3 length is 16 residues. Germline-derived CDR1 and CDR2 are SGHTA and FQGNSA. Written as DNA, the CDR3 is TGTGCCAGCAGCCTCTCTAGCGGCGAGTTCGACAATGAGCAGTTCTTC. It codes for CASSLSSGEFDNEQFF.

This rearrangement joins TRBV7-9 to TRBJ2-7, with unresolved D. Germline values: CDR1 SEHNR, CDR2 FQNEAQ (reference sequence). This CDR3 has 14 residues. Trimming removed 2 bases from V and 3 bases from J, with 11 bases in between. Here the CDR3 DNA reads TGTGCCAGCAGCTTACCTCCCCACTACTACGAGCAGTACTTC. Its protein is CASSLPPHYYEQYF.

In its sample, this clone was seen once. The chain carries TRBV10-3 and TRBJ1-1; the D gene is possibly TRBD1 (6 bases). With 0 bases removed from V and 5 bases from J, the gap between germline ends came to 13 bases. This CDR3 region has 15 residues. Germline V gene data show CDR1 as ENHRY and CDR2 as SYGVKD. This CDR3 is CAISESTGRATEAFF. The DNA of the CDR3 is TGTGCCATCAGTGAGTCCACAGGGAGGGCGACTGAAGCTTTCTTT.

The genes are TRBV18 and TRBJ2-3, with D possibly TRBD2 on 6 matching bases. Trimming cost V 0 bases and J 5 bases, with 12 bases left between them. This CDR3 has 15 amino acids. Germline V CDR1 and CDR2: KGHSH, LQKENI. CDR3 protein: CASSPPRPGEDTQYF. The CDR3 coding sequence is TGTGCCAGCTCACCACCAAGGCCGGGGGAAGATACGCAGTATTTT.

The CDR3 nucleotides read TGTGCCAGCAGCGTAGTATCGGAGCTGGTAATTGAAGCTTTCTTT. It codes for CASSVVSELVIEAFF. This chain connects TRBV9 to TRBJ1-1; D is uncertain. Germline CDR1 and CDR2: SGDLS and YYNGEE. Trimming pared 0 bases from V and 7 bases from J, leaving 16 bases between. This CDR3 spans 15 amino acids.

The chain is built from TRBV5-1 and TRBJ2-7, with TRBD1 matching 7 bases. Unmatched junction bases numbered 11, after V lost 4 bases and J lost 4 bases. The CDR3 consists of 15 residues. The germline CDR1 and CDR2 sequences are SGHRS and YFSETQ. The DNA of the CDR3 is TGCGCCAGCAGCGCTACAGGGGAGACAAAGTACGAGCAGTACTTC. Translation: CASSATGETKYEQYF.

This clone showed up just once. The rearrangement uses TRBV4-3 and TRBJ1-2; a possible D gene is TRBD1 (6 bases). This CDR3 comprises 15 residues. Trimming left V 0 bases short and J 4 bases short, with 12 bases between. Germline assignment: CDR1 LGHNA and CDR2 YSLEER. For the CDR3, the DNA is TGCGCCAGCAGCCAAGAAATAGGGGGAGTCTATGGCTACACCTTC. This encodes CASSQEIGGVYGYTF.

V and J are TRBV6-2 or TRBV6-3 and TRBJ2-5, with D tentatively TRBD2 (6 bases). With 6 bases removed from V and 5 bases from J, the gap between germline ends came to 22 bases. The germline V gene has CDR1 MNHEY and CDR2 SVGEGT. This CDR3 comprises 16 residues. In DNA, the CDR3 is TGTGCCAGCAGCCCAACCACTAGCTCCCCCGGGGAGACCCAGTACTTC. It codes for CASSPTTSSPGETQYF.

The sample holds a few counts of this clone. The chain combines TRBV19 with TRBJ1-2, with D uncertain. Per germline, CDR1 LNHDA and CDR2 SQIVND (reference sequence). The CDR3 is made up of 12 amino acids. V was cut by 1 base and J by 6 bases, with 6 bases left in between. The CDR3, as DNA: TGTGCCAGTAGTATAGGGCCCGATGGCTACACCTTC. Translation: CASSIGPDGYTF. Full variable domain (rest looked up from reference TRBV19 and TRBJ1-2): DGGITQSPKYLFRKEGQNVTLSCEQNLNHDAMYWYRQDPGQGLRLIYYSQIVNDFQKGDIAEGYSVSREKKESFPLTVTSAQKNPTAFYLCASSIGPDGYTFGSGTRLTVV.

This clone was seen a few times. The chain links TRBV27 to TRBJ1-4, with TRBD1 identical over 10 bases. Germline V gives CDR1 MNHEY, CDR2 SMNVEV (reference sequence). V dropped 6 bases and J dropped 8; count of bases not matched to a gene: 9. This CDR3 region has 15 residues. CDR3 region: CASRETGGRREKLFF. The CDR3 region has the DNA TGTGCCAGCAGAGAGACAGGGGGCCGGCGCGAAAAACTGTTTTTT.

V and J are TRBV7-2 and TRBJ2-2, with D possibly matching TRBD2 (6 bases). Germline values: CDR1 SGHTA, CDR2 FQGNSA. The CDR3 length is 15 residues. V was clipped by 3 bases and J by 7 bases, with 15 bases between them. As DNA, the CDR3 is TGTGCCAGCAGCTTTTTTTCTCTGACTAGCGGGGAGCTGTTTTTT. The encoded protein is CASSFFSLTSGELFF.

This clone has more than one count but fewer than ten. The gene calls are TRBV11-2 and TRBJ2-7; maybe TRBD2 (5 bases). The CDR3 spans 13 residues. Trimming cost V 0 bases and J 5 bases, with 8 bases left between them. Per germline, CDR1 SGHAT and CDR2 FQNNGV. CDR3 in DNA: TGTGCCAGCAGCTTAGAACCGGGAAACGAGCAGTACTTC. It yields the protein CASSLEPGNEQYF.

This clone was observed many times. The V gene is TRBV3-1 (or the pseudogene TRBV3-2), the J gene TRBJ1-2; D is ambiguous. Trimming cost V 4 bases and J 7 bases, with 16 bases left between them. Looked up from germline, CDR1 is LGHDT and CDR2 is YNNKEL (reference sequence). This CDR3 is built from 14 residues. The CDR3 spells CASSPVRESGGYTF. The DNA for the CDR3 is TGTGCCAGCAGCCCGGTGCGGGAGAGCGGTGGCTACACCTTC.

The rearrangement uses TRBV10-3 and TRBJ2-3, with a possible D match to TRBD2 (6 bases). Germline V gene data show CDR1 as ENHRY and CDR2 as SYGVKD. The CDR3 sequence is 18 residues long. The V gene lost 8 bases and the J gene lost 0 bases, with 24 bases spanning the gap. CDR3 nucleotides: TGTGCCATCTCCAGTCGCCTCCCCCGGGACTCCAGCACAGATACGCAGTATTTT. It codes for CAISSRLPRDSSTDTQYF.

This chain joins TRBV27 and TRBJ2-7; 9 bases fit TRBD1. Trimming removed 3 bases from V and 4 bases from J; junction bases left unmatched: 7. Per germline, CDR1 MNHEY and CDR2 SMNVEV (reference sequence). CDR3 length equals 15 residues. The CDR3 protein is CASSFFTGGFYEQYF. Written as DNA, the CDR3 is TGTGCCAGCAGTTTTTTCACAGGGGGCTTTTACGAGCAGTACTTC.

The chain is built from TRBV7-9 and TRBJ1-2; 11 nucleotides agree with TRBD1. The length of the CDR3 is 13 residues. Germline-derived CDR1 and CDR2 are SEHNR and FQNEAQ (reference sequence). Unmatched junction bases numbered 1, after V lost 4 bases and J lost 6 bases. CDR3 DNA sequence: TGTGCCAGCAGCTGGACAGGGGGCGATGGCTACACCTTC. Protein product: CASSWTGGDGYTF.

CDR3 in DNA: TGTGCCAGCAGCCAATCGAGCAGCCCGGGAGTCTATGGCTACACCTTC. Translation: CASSQSSSPGVYGYTF. The genes are TRBV16 and TRBJ1-2; unclear D gene. The germline CDR1 and CDR2 sequences are KGHSY and FQNENV. Trimming removed 0 bases at V and 4 bases at J, with 15 bases between. The CDR3 is made up of 16 amino acids.

The gene calls are TRBV3-1 (or the pseudogene TRBV3-2) and TRBJ1-2, with D possibly TRBD1 on 5 matching bases. The CDR3 extends over 14 amino acids. Trimming pared 1 base from V and 3 bases from J, leaving 9 bases between. The germline V gene has CDR1 LGHDT and CDR2 YNNKEL (reference sequence). The CDR3 coding sequence is TGTGCCAGCAGCCAAGGTTTAGGGGACTATGGCTACACCTTC. This codes for CASSQGLGDYGYTF.

The chain employs TRBV11-2 and TRBJ2-1; 9 nucleotides align to TRBD1. The CDR3 is 16 residues long. The junction had 10 bases not matched to a gene; V was cut back by 3 bases and J by 7 bases. Germline V gives CDR1 SGHAT, CDR2 FQNNGV. The CDR3 here is CASSFRGQGSSNEQFF. The CDR3 DNA is TGTGCCAGCAGCTTCAGGGGACAGGGTAGTTCGAATGAGCAGTTCTTC.

The gene calls are TRBV9 and TRBJ2-2, with a tentative D call TRBD2 (7 bases). V gave up 2 bases and J gave up 5 bases, with 19 bases separating them. The CDR3 spans 17 residues. CDR1 is SGDLS, CDR2 YYNGEE, per germline. CDR3 sequence (DNA): TGTGCCAGCAGCGTCGCGAGCGGCGGGGGCGGGACCGGGGAGCTGTTTTTT. Its protein is CASSVASGGGGTGELFF. The variable domain in full, completed from reference TRBV9 and TRBJ2-2, reads DSGVTQTPKHLITATGQRVTLRCSPRSGDLSVYWYQQSLDQGLQFLIQYYNGEERAKGNILERFSAQQFPDLHSELNLSSLELGDSALYFCASSVASGGGGTGELFFGEGSRLTVL.